This is a list of T cell receptor beta chains from one sample in a study of blood T cell repertoires in COVID-19. Profiled with immunoSEQ multiplex PCR; TCRdb holds only in-frame clones, not every one. This sample yields fewer than 20,000 clones, of which more than 75% are seen a single time; roughly 16% belongs to the top ten. Sequencing was done on a sample of peripheral blood. The receptors here all came from a human donor in a cohort sampled during active COVID-19. CDR3s include the opening cysteine and the closing phenylalanine or tryptophan. A D gene is named only where the DNA matches it firmly. A clone size is listed for some rows: how often the clone was seen (once, few, many), or a class if it is expanded.

v_call	d_call	j_call	clone_size	cdr3_nt	cdr3_aa
TRBV6-5	.	TRBJ2-4	.	TGTGCCAGCAACGGGGGAGTTGCCAAAAACATTCAGTACTTC	CASNGGVAKNIQYF
TRBV20-1	.	TRBJ2-7	.	TGCAGTGCTAGAATCACGGAGGGGCAGTACTTC	CSARITEGQYF
TRBV7-9	.	TRBJ2-2	.	TGTGCCTTACAGGGCCTAAACACCGGGGAGCTGTTTTTT	CALQGLNTGELFF
TRBV7-6	TRBD1	TRBJ1-1	.	TGTGCCAGCAGCTCGACAGGGATTGAAGCTTTCTTT	CASSSTGIEAFF
TRBV6-5	.	TRBJ2-7	few	TGTGCCAGCAGTTACCACGGGGACTACGAGCAGTACTTC	CASSYHGDYEQYF
TRBV6-6	.	TRBJ1-4	.	TGTGCCAGCAGTCCCCAAGGGAGGGGCGGAACTAATGAAAAACTGTTTTTT	CASSPQGRGGTNEKLFF
TRBV4-1	.	TRBJ1-3	.	TGCGCCAGCAGCCAAGACGGGGGAGGACGGTCTTTCTCTGGAAACACCATATATTTT	CASSQDGGGRSFSGNTIYF
TRBV11-2	TRBD1	TRBJ2-7	.	TGTGCCAGCAGCTTTTCCAGGGGGCTTTCCCGCGAGCAGTACTTC	CASSFSRGLSREQYF
TRBV3-1/TRBV3-2	TRBD1	TRBJ2-7	few	TGTGCCAGCAGCCAGCCCGGACAGGGAGTGTACGAGCAGTACTTC	CASSQPGQGVYEQYF
TRBV21-1	.	TRBJ1-5	.	TGTGCCAGCAGCAAAGCACGTACGGGACAGCGGGTTGGGCAGCCCCAGCATTTT	CASSKARTGQRVGQPQHF
TRBV9	.	TRBJ1-3	.	TGTGCCAGCAGCGTAGCGGGTGCCGGAAACACCATATATTTT	CASSVAGAGNTIYF
TRBV6-4	.	TRBJ1-5	few	TGTGCCACCCGACAGTTCCAACGTGACAGCAATCAGCCCCAGCATTTT	CATRQFQRDSNQPQHF
TRBV19	.	TRBJ1-1	.	TGTGCCAGTAGTCCTCAACAGGGGAACACTGAAGCTTTCTTT	CASSPQQGNTEAFF
TRBV24-1	.	TRBJ2-5	.	TGTGCCACCAGTGATTTACTCCTGACGGGAGAGACCCAGTACTTC	CATSDLLLTGETQYF
TRBV5-6	TRBD1	TRBJ2-3	.	TGTGCCAGCAGCTCACGGACAGGGGGCTATGATACGCAGTATTTT	CASSSRTGGYDTQYF
TRBV4-2	TRBD2	TRBJ2-2	.	TGTGCCAGCAGCCGGAATTCGAGGGAGGGAAACACCGGGGAGCTGTTTTTT	CASSRNSREGNTGELFF
TRBV9	TRBD1	TRBJ1-5	.	TGTGCCAGCAGCGCACAGGGGGCAAAGGAGCCCCAGCATTTT	CASSAQGAKEPQHF
TRBV7-9	TRBD1	TRBJ2-1	.	TGTGCCAGCAGTTTTAGGGGGACAGGGGTAAGTGAGCAGTTCTTC	CASSFRGTGVSEQFF
TRBV29-1	TRBD2	TRBJ2-1	once	TGCAGCGTTGTCCCCGAAGCGGGACCACGTATCTTC	CSVVPEAGPRIF
TRBV27	.	TRBJ2-7	.	TGTGCCAGCATGGGGTGGGAGAGATACGAGCAGTACTTC	CASMGWERYEQYF
TRBV7-9	.	TRBJ2-7	.	TGTGCCAGCAGCTTAGGGGGCCAGGGGTACGAGCAGTACTTC	CASSLGGQGYEQYF